This T cell receptor beta chain is from a study of long-term antiretroviral therapy in people with HIV. Study-level information: By about a decade, the earliest samples predate the 2015 immediate-ART recommendation. Overall study results and limits: Relative to control repertoires, HIV repertoires exhibited narrower CDR3 length ranges. Clonal populations expanded prior to ART predominated within the repertoire at all time points.

The immunoSEQ assay was v3.0, run at survey level. The method was immunoSEQ multiplex PCR; TCRdb's version includes in-frame clones alone and lacks a portion of them. The data contain roughly 15,000 clones, 76% of them singletons. This CDR3 is 15 amino acids long. The germline V gene has CDR1 MGHRA and CDR2 YSYEKL. V shed 4 bases and J shed 4 bases, with 14 bases lying between them. A remark on this clone: The antigen is not known.

The cryopreserved samples used held roughly 0.95-10 million PBMC prior to extraction of DNA. Sequencing used unsorted PBMCs, obtained 3.1 years after starting antiretroviral therapy. The clonotype comes from a man aged 35-49 years with HIV. V is TRBV4-1 and J is TRBJ1-5, with D hard to call. CDR3 sequence: CASSPAGGGNQPQHF. DNA for the CDR3: TGCGCCAGCAGCCCTGCGGGAGGCGGGAATCAGCCCCAGCATTTT.